This passage covers 8 T cell receptor beta chains from one sample sequenced in a study of T-cell reconstitution after alpha-beta-depleted transplantation in children. Preparation of the TCRbeta library was carried out with unique molecular identifiers. A single record per CDR3 protein comes from TCRdb applying MiXCR to the PCR reads. The top ten hold around 0.96% of the sample, which has roughly 590,000 distinct CDR3 sequences, around a sixth seen once. The specimen was PBMCs from the stem cell graft donor, collected from the stem cell graft. These receptor sequences come from a human donor who donated a stem cell graft to a child with acute myeloid leukemia.

In its sample, this clonotype was seen a few times. The chain links TRBV7-2 to TRBJ1-1; D is ambiguous. Per germline, CDR1 SGHTA and CDR2 FQGNSA. V was shortened by 2 bases and J by 0 bases, with 7 bases between the two germline ends. The CDR3 totals 14 residues. The chain's CDR3 is CASSLLALNTEAFF. CDR3 DNA: TGTGCCAGCAGCTTACTGGCTCTGAACACTGAAGCTTTCTTT.

This clonotype was seen only a few times. The chain carries TRBV5-1 and TRBJ2-1, with a weak D call TRBD1 (6 bases). The CDR3 loop spans 15 amino acids. The V end lost 0 bases, the J end lost 4 bases, and 11 bases lay between the germline ends. From germline, CDR1 is SGHRS and CDR2 YFSETQ. CDR3 sequence reads: CASSLGQGKYNEQFF. In DNA form, the CDR3 reads TGCGCCAGCAGCTTGGGGCAGGGGAAGTACAATGAGCAGTTCTTC. The full variable domain, with the rest looked up from reference TRBV5-1 and TRBJ2-1, is KAGVTQTPRYLIKTRGQQVTLSCSPISGHRSVSWYQQTPGQGLQFLFEYFSETQRNKGNFPGRFSGRQFSNSRSEMNVSTLELGDSALYLCASSLGQGKYNEQFFGPGTRLTVL.

This clonotype appeared a few times. The chain employs TRBV30 and TRBJ2-2; weak D call: TRBD1 (6 bases). Germline CDR1 reads GTSNPN; CDR2 reads SVGIG (reference sequence). V lost 0 bases, J lost 2 bases, and 10 bases lay in between. The CDR3 contains 15 residues. The CDR3 nucleotides read TGTGCCTGGAGTGTACCGGACAGAAACACCGGGGAGCTGTTTTTT. It yields the protein CAWSVPDRNTGELFF. The full variable domain, completed using reference TRBV30 and TRBJ2-2, is SQTIHQWPATLVQPVGSPLSLECTVEGTSNPNLYWYRQAAGRGLQLLFYSVGIGQISSEVPQNLSASRPQDRQFILSSKKLLLSDSGFYLCAWSVPDRNTGELFFGEGSRLTVL.

About this clonotype: A read error is possible here, since a much larger clone lies one base away. The J gene is TRBJ2-7, the V gene TRBV20-1, with D perhaps matching TRBD1 or TRBD2 (5 bases each). The CDR3 length is 13 residues. CDR1 and CDR2 (germline): DFQATT, SNEGSKA (reference sequence). V lost 6 bases and J 3 bases, leaving 15 bases between the germline ends. In nucleotides, the CDR3 is TGCAGTGCCGAGGGGACGGTGGACTACGAGCAGTACGTC. This translates into CSAEGTVDYEQYV.

This clonotype was counted a few times. The chain is built from TRBV4-3 and TRBJ2-1, with D possibly being TRBD1 (5 bases). The CDR3 has 16 residues. Germline lookup yields CDR1 LGHNA and CDR2 YSLEER. With 6 bases removed from V and 3 bases from J, the gap between germline ends came to 18 bases. Here the CDR3 reads CASSPRALGVYNEQFF. In DNA, the CDR3 is TGCGCCAGCAGTCCACGGGCCCTAGGGGTCTACAATGAGCAGTTCTTC.

This clonotype has just a few counts. This rearrangement joins TRBV28 to TRBJ1-1; D unresolved. V lost 5 bases and J lost 0, with 16 bases in between. This CDR3 region has 16 residues. Looked up from germline, CDR1 is MDHEN and CDR2 is SYDVKM. CDR3 in amino acids: CASSNGPLLVNTEAFF. The CDR3 coding sequence is TGTGCCAGCAGTAACGGCCCTTTACTCGTGAACACTGAAGCTTTCTTT. Combining the CDR3 with reference TRBV28 and TRBJ1-1 gives the whole variable domain DVKVTQSSRYLVKRTGEKVFLECVQDMDHENMFWYRQDPGLGLRLIYFSYDVKMKEKGDIPEGYSVSREKKERFSLILESASTNQTSMYLCASSNGPLLVNTEAFFGQGTRLTVV.

This clonotype has only a few counts. The gene calls are TRBV30 and TRBJ1-5; D ambiguous. The V end was cut by 1 base, the J end by 2 bases, with 6 bases between. The CDR3 sequence is 13 residues long. CDR1 GTSNPN and CDR2 SVGIG come from the germline V gene (reference sequence). The CDR3 DNA sequence: TGTGCCTGGAGTGAGAGGGGCAATCAGCCCCAGCATTTT. The encoded protein is CAWSERGNQPQHF.

This clonotype was detected many times. The chain is built from TRBV29-1 and TRBJ2-5, with a weak D call TRBD2 (5 bases). Trimming removed 6 bases from V and 4 bases from J, with 12 bases in between. CDR1 SQVTM and CDR2 ANQGSEA come from the germline V gene. The CDR3 covers 12 residues. The DNA for the CDR3 is TGCAGCGTCCCCAGAGAGGGAGAGACCCAGTACTTC. Translated: CSVPREGETQYF.